Presented here are 15 T cell receptor beta chains from one specimen sequenced in a study of early T cells in non-severe SARS-CoV-2 infection (dated by TCRdb to about 2021). Receptor libraries were prepared by 5' RACE. Instrument used: NextSeq 500. TCRdb reran the public reads through fastp at Q25 and MiXCR, keeping productive beta chains. Rows matching on CDR3 protein sequence are summarized as one entry with the most common DNA and genes. A total of tens of thousands of distinct CDR3 sequences appear in this sample, more than 4.5% of them only once. The ten largest make up about 7% of the sample. The sequenced sample was whole blood. These receptors were taken from an adult who was a healthcare worker with PCR-confirmed SARS-CoV-2 infection or an uninfected control (not recorded which).

In its sample, this clonotype was seen a few times. This sequence joins TRBV18 and TRBJ1-3; possible D gene TRBD1, 5 bases. Trimming pared 3 bases from V and 0 bases from J, leaving 9 bases between. Germline V gene sequence: CDR1 KGHSH, CDR2 LQKENI. This CDR3 is 15 amino acids long. This CDR3 is CASSPPTDSGNTIYF. The CDR3 nucleotides read TGTGCCAGCTCACCCCCGACAGACTCTGGAAACACCATATATTTT.

The chain uses TRBV2 and TRBJ1-4; possibly TRBD1 for D (6 bases). The CDR3 runs to 15 residues. Trimming removed 6 bases at V and 0 bases at J, with 11 bases between. The germline V gene has CDR1 SNHLY and CDR2 FYNNEI. The CDR3 here is CASRNNRATNEKLFF. CDR3 nucleotides: TGTGCCAGCAGAAATAACAGGGCAACTAATGAAAAACTGTTTTTT. The variable domain in full, completed from reference TRBV2 and TRBJ1-4, reads EPEVTQTPSHQVTQMGQEVILRCVPISNHLYFYWYRQILGQKVEFLVSFYNNEISEKSEIFDDQFSVERPDGSNFTLKIRSTKLEDSAMYFCASRNNRATNEKLFFGSGTQLSVL.

This clonotype was seen repeatedly, ten times or more. This chain links TRBV12-3 or TRBV12-4 with TRBJ1-5; 7 bases fit TRBD1. With V trimmed by 3 bases and J by 2 bases, 4 bases remained unmatched. The CDR3 loop spans 15 amino acids. The CDR3 reads CASSFRQGGNQPQHF. DNA of the CDR3: TGTGCCAGCAGTTTCCGACAGGGCGGCAATCAGCCCCAGCATTTT.

The rearrangement links TRBV7-8 to TRBJ2-3, with TRBD2 matching 14 bases. V shed 6 bases and J 3 bases; nucleotides not matched to a gene: 11. Germline V gene lookup returns CDR1 SGHVS and CDR2 FQNEAQ. The CDR3 consists of 18 residues. This chain's CDR3 is CASRRGTSGSPGTDTQYF. As DNA, the CDR3 is TGTGCCAGCAGGCGAGGGACTAGCGGGAGCCCGGGGACAGATACGCAGTATTTT.

This clonotype occurred many times. V usage is TRBV5-5 and J usage is TRBJ2-1, with 8 bases matching TRBD2. Germline CDR1 reads SGHKS; CDR2 reads YYEKEE (reference sequence). V gave up 5 bases and J gave up 5 bases; unmatched junction bases: 6. This CDR3 region has 14 residues. DNA for the CDR3: TGTGCCAGCAGGTTAGCGGGACTAAACAATGAGCAGTTCTTC. Protein product: CASRLAGLNNEQFF.

This clonotype was observed many times. V and J are TRBV19 and TRBJ2-2; 12 bases are shared with TRBD2. V was pared by 3 bases and J by 1 base, with 0 bases of the junction left unmatched. The CDR3 sequence is 16 residues long. CDR1 is LNHDA, CDR2 SQIVND, per germline (reference sequence). CDR3 loop: CASSMGLAGNTGELFF. CDR3 coding DNA: TGTGCCAGTAGTATGGGACTAGCGGGGAACACCGGGGAGCTGTTTTTT. The variable domain in full, completed from reference TRBV19 and TRBJ2-2, reads DGGITQSPKYLFRKEGQNVTLSCEQNLNHDAMYWYRQDPGQGLRLIYYSQIVNDFQKGDIAEGYSVSREKKESFPLTVTSAQKNPTAFYLCASSMGLAGNTGELFFGEGSRLTVL.

This clonotype was recorded at least ten times. The chain links TRBV7-9 to TRBJ2-3; 10 bases fit TRBD2. The germline V gene has CDR1 SEHNR and CDR2 FQNEAQ (reference sequence). With V trimmed by 2 bases and J by 1 base, 3 bases remained unmatched. CDR3 size: 16 residues. The CDR3 region is CASSLPSGGGTDTQYF. CDR3 DNA sequence: TGTGCCAGCAGCTTACCTAGCGGGGGTGGCACAGATACGCAGTATTTT. Drawing the rest from reference TRBV7-9 and TRBJ2-3, the complete variable domain is DTGVSQNPRHKITKRGQNVTFRCDPISEHNRLYWYRQTLGQGPEFLTYFQNEAQLEKSRLLSDRFSAERPKGSFSTLEIQRTEQGDSAMYLCASSLPSGGGTDTQYFGPGTRLTVL.

This clonotype occurred many times. This chain links TRBV5-6 with TRBJ2-7; no reliable D call. CDR3 size: 12 residues. The V end lost 3 bases, the J end lost 11 bases, and 15 bases lay between the germline ends. CDR1 is SGHDT, CDR2 YYEEEE, per germline. CDR3 bases: TGTGCCAGCAGCTCCTTTGTCGGGCTGGAGTACTTC. Translation gives CASSSFVGLEYF.

This chain joins TRBV20-1 and TRBJ2-1; no firm D call. Trimming took off 4 bases at V and 7 bases at J, with 11 bases between the two ends. This CDR3 has 12 amino acids. The germline V gene encodes CDR1 DFQATT and CDR2 SNEGSKA (reference sequence). The CDR3 bases are TGCAGTGCTAAGAGTCGAGAAAATGAGCAGTTCTTC. This sequence encodes CSAKSRENEQFF.

This clonotype was counted ten times or more. The gene calls are TRBV27 and TRBJ2-1; D might be TRBD1 or TRBD2, each matching 5 bases. Trimming stripped 5 bases from V and 1 base from J, with 18 bases between. This CDR3 is 17 amino acids long. The germline gives CDR1 MNHEY, CDR2 SMNVEV (reference sequence). The CDR3 here is CASSPHRGTVSYNEQFF. In DNA, the CDR3 is TGTGCCAGCAGTCCCCATCGAGGGACGGTTTCCTACAATGAGCAGTTCTTC.

This clonotype was detected ten times or more. The J gene is TRBJ1-2, the V gene TRBV6-6, with a weak D call TRBD1 (6 bases). Per the germline V gene, CDR1 is MNHNY and CDR2 is SVGAGI (reference sequence). V was clipped by 4 bases and J by 6 bases, with 12 bases between them. The CDR3 runs to 13 residues. The chain's CDR3 is CASSWGRADGYTF. The DNA for the CDR3 is TGTGCCAGCAGTTGGGGGCGAGCGGATGGCTACACCTTC.

This clonotype came up many times. V and J are TRBV28 and TRBJ1-2; D is perhaps TRBD1 (6 bases). Trimming shortened V by 6 bases and J by 12 bases, and 17 bases separated the two germline ends. The CDR3 has 12 residues. CDR1 is MDHEN and CDR2 is SYDVKM in the germline V gene. CDR3: CASSSQGQVHTF. In DNA form, the CDR3 reads TGTGCCAGCAGCTCACAGGGCCAGGTTCACACCTTC.

A few counts support this clonotype. The CDR3 nucleotides are TGTGCCATCCAAAATGCAGGGGGTGATGAAAAACTGTTTTTT. It translates to CAIQNAGGDEKLFF. The chain has TRBV12-3 or TRBV12-4 and TRBJ1-4, with TRBD1 matching 7 bases. This CDR3 is built from 14 residues. The junction had 11 bases not matched to a gene; V was cut back by 10 bases and J by 6 bases.

This clonotype was recorded at least ten times. The genes are TRBV19 and TRBJ1-1, with a tentative D call TRBD1 (6 bases). The CDR3 covers 15 residues. V lost 5 bases, J lost 11 bases, and 24 bases lay in between. The germline V gene has CDR1 LNHDA and CDR2 SQIVND (reference sequence). The CDR3 nucleotides read TGTGCCAGTAGTGATAGACGGACAGACCCCGAGCGGGCTTTCTTT. This encodes CASSDRRTDPERAFF.

This clonotype came up a few times. The chain uses TRBV3-1 and TRBJ2-7, with D possibly being TRBD1 (5 bases). CDR3 length: 15 amino acids. V dropped 1 base and J dropped 4 bases, with 14 bases sitting between them. Germline CDR1 reads LGHDT; CDR2 reads YNNKEL (reference sequence). The CDR3 is CASSQGEDMTYEQYF. CDR3 sequence (DNA): TGTGCCAGCAGCCAAGGAGAGGACATGACGTACGAGCAGTACTTC.